This TCR beta chain appears in the sequencing data of a study of blood T cells in healthy people across ages. V was shortened by 3 bases and J by 9 bases, with 6 bases between the two germline ends. The germline V gene encodes CDR1 MGHDK and CDR2 SYGVNS. This CDR3 is 12 amino acids long. Points on this clonotype: Its matching antigen is unknown.

The authors extracted at least 5 micrograms of total RNA per sample. Findings and caveats of the study: Versus aged donors, long-lived donors had higher diversity and more naive CD4+ cells. Age advanced and TCR beta diversity per million T cells fell, roughly linearly.

With a J-beta primer mix and a sample-barcoded 5' primer, a second PCR ran about 7 to 12 cycles. TCRdb re-called the 5' RACE reads through MiXCR, storing one row per CDR3 protein. The sample records about 1.1 million distinct CDR3 sequences, approximately 38% being singletons. The TCR was taken from a man aged 18-30 years in good health. Material for sequencing was blood. The V and J genes are TRBV25-1 and TRBJ1-6, with a tentative D call TRBD1 (6 bases). This CDR3 reads CASSEDSSPLHF. The CDR3 nucleotides are TGTGCCAGCAGTGAGGACAGTTCACCCCTCCACTTT.